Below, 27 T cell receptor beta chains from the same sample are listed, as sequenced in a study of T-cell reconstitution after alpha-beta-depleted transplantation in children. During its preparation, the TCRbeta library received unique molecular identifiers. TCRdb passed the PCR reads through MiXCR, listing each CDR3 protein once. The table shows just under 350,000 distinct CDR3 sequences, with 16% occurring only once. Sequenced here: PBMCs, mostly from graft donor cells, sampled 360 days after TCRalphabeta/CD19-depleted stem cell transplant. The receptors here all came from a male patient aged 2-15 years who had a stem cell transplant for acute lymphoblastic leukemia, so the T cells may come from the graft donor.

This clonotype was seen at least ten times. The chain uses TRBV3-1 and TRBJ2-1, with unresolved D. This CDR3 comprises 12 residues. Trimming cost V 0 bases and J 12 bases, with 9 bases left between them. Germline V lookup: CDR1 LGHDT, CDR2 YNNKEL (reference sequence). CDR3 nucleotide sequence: TGTGCCAGCAGCCAAGAGGTAGGTTCGCAGTTCTTC. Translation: CASSQEVGSQFF.

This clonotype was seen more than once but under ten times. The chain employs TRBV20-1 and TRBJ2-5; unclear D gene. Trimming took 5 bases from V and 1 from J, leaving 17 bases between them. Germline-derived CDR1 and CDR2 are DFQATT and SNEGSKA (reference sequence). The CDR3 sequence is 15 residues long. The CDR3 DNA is TGCAGTGCTCCCCCATTGACTCAAATCCAAGAGACCCAGTACTTC. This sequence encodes CSAPPLTQIQETQYF.

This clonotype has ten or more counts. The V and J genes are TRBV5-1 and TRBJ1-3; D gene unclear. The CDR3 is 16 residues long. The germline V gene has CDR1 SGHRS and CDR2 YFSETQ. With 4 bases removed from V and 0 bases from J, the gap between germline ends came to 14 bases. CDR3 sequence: CASSLRALYSGNTIYF. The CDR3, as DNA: TGCGCCAGCAGCCTTCGAGCTCTTTACTCTGGAAACACCATATATTTT. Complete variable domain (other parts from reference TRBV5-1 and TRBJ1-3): KAGVTQTPRYLIKTRGQQVTLSCSPISGHRSVSWYQQTPGQGLQFLFEYFSETQRNKGNFPGRFSGRQFSNSRSEMNVSTLELGDSALYLCASSLRALYSGNTIYFGEGSWLTVV.

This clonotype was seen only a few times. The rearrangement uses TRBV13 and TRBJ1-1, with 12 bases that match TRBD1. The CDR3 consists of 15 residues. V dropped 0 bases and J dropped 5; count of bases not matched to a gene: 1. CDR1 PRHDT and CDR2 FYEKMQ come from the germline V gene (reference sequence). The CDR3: CASSLGGQGATEAFF. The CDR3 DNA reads TGTGCCAGCAGCTTAGGGGGACAGGGGGCGACTGAAGCTTTCTTT. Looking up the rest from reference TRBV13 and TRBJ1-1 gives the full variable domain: AAGVIQSPRHLIKEKRETATLKCYPIPRHDTVYWYQQGPGQDPQFLISFYEKMQSDKGSIPDRFSAQQFSDYHSELNMSSLELGDSALYFCASSLGGQGATEAFFGQGTRLTVV.

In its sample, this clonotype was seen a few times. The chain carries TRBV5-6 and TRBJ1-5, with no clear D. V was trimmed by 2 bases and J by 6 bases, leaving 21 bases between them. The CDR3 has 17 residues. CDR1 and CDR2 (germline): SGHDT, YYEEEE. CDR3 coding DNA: TGTGCCAGCAGCTTCCGGTCTTTGCGCGGGTTCTCTCAGCCCCAGCATTTT. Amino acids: CASSFRSLRGFSQPQHF.

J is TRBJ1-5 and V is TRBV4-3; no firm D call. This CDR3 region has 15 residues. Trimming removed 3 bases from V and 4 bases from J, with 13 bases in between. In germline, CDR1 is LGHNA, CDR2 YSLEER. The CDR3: CASSQAPGRNQPQHF. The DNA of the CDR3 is TGCGCCAGCAGCCAGGCCCCCGGTAGAAATCAGCCCCAGCATTTT.

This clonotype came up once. The CDR3 spells CAWSGQDITLWGEGGFF. As DNA, the CDR3 is TGTGCCTGGAGTGGACAGGATATAACATTGTGGGGCGAGGGGGGGTTCTTC. The V and J genes are TRBV30 and TRBJ2-1; possibly TRBD1 or TRBD2 for D (6 bases each). The CDR3 runs to 17 residues. Per germline, CDR1 GTSNPN and CDR2 SVGIG (reference sequence). The ends were cut back, 1 base at V and 15 bases at J, with 31 bases in the middle. Variable domain in full (rest from reference TRBV30 and TRBJ2-1): SQTIHQWPATLVQPVGSPLSLECTVEGTSNPNLYWYRQAAGRGLQLLFYSVGIGQISSEVPQNLSASRPQDRQFILSSKKLLLSDSGFYLCAWSGQDITLWGEGGFFGPGTRLTVL.

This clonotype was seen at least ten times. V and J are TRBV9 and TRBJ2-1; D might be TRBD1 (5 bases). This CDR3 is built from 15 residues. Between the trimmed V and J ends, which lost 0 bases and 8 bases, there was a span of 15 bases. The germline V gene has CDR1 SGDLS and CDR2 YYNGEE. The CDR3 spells CASSVEGIQSDEQFF. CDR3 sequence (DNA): TGTGCCAGCAGCGTAGAGGGGATACAATCGGATGAGCAGTTCTTC.

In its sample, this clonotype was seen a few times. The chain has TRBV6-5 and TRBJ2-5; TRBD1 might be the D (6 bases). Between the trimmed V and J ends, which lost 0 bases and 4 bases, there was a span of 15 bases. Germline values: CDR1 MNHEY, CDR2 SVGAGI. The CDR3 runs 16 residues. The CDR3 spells CASSYSRGTGLETQYF. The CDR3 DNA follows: TGTGCCAGCAGTTACTCGAGGGGGACGGGTTTAGAGACCCAGTACTTC.

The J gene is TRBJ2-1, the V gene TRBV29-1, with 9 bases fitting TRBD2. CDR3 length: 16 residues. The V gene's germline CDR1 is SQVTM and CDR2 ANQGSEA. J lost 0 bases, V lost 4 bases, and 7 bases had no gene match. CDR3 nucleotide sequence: TGCAGCGTTGGGATAGCGGGAGTGAGCTCCTACAATGAGCAGTTCTTC. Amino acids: CSVGIAGVSSYNEQFF.

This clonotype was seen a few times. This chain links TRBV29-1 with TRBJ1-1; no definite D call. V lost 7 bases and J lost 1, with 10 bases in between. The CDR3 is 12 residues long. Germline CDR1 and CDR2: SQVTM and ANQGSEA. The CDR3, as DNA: TGCAGCGGGTCGGGTGAGAACACTGAAGCTTTCTTT. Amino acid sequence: CSGSGENTEAFF.

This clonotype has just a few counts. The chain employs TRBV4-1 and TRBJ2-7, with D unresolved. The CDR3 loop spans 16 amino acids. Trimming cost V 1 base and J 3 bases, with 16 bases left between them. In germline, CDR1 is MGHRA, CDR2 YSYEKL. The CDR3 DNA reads TGCGCCAGCAGCCAAGGTACATTTGGCGTCCACTACGAGCAGTACTTC. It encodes CASSQGTFGVHYEQYF.

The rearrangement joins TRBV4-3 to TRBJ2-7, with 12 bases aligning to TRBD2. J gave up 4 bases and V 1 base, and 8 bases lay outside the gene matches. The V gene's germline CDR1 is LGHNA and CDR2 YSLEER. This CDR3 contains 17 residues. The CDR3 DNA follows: TGCGCCAGCAGCCAAGGACTAGCGGGAGTGAAAAATTACGAGCAGTACTTC. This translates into CASSQGLAGVKNYEQYF.

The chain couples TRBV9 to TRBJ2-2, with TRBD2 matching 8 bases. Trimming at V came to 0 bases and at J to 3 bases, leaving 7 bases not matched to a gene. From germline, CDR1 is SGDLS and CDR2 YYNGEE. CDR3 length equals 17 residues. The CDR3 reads CASSVGTGGPDTGELFF. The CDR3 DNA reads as TGTGCCAGCAGCGTAGGAACGGGAGGGCCGGACACCGGGGAGCTGTTTTTT.

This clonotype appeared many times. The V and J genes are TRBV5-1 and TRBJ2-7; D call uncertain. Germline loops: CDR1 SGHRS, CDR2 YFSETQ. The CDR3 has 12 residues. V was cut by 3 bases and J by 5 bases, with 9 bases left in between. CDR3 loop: CASSSTRNEQYF. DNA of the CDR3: TGCGCCAGCAGCTCTACCCGGAACGAGCAGTACTTC.

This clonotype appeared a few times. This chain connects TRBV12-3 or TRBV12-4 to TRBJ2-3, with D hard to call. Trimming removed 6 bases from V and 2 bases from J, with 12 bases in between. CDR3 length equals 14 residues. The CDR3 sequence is CASRNFTFTDTQYF. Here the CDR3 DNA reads TGTGCCAGCAGAAACTTCACTTTCACAGATACGCAGTATTTT.

The CDR3: CASSQGYPLAGGTDTQYF. CDR3 DNA: TGCGCCAGCAGCCAAGGGTACCCCTTAGCGGGAGGCACAGATACGCAGTATTTT. This sequence joins TRBV4-3 and TRBJ2-3, with 9 bases matching TRBD2. The CDR3 consists of 18 residues. Germline CDR1 reads LGHNA; CDR2 reads YSLEER. With V trimmed by 1 base and J by 1 base, 9 bases remained unmatched.

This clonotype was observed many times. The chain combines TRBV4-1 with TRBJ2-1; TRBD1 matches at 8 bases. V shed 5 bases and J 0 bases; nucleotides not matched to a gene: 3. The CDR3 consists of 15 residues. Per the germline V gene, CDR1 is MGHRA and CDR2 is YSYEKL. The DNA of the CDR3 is TGCGCCAGCAGCTATGGACAGGGCTCCTACAATGAGCAGTTCTTC. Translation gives CASSYGQGSYNEQFF.

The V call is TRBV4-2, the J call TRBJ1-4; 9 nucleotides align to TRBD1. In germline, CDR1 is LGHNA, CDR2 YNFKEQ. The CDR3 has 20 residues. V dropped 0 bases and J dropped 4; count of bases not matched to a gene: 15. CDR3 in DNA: TGTGCCAGCAGCCAAGATCGGGGGACAGGGAAATTTCGGGTTAATGAAAAACTGTTTTTT. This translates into CASSQDRGTGKFRVNEKLFF.

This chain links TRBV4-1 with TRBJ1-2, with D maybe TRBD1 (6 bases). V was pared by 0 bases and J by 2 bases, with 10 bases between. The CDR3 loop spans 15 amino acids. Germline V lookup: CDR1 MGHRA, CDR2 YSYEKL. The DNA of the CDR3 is TGCGCCAGCAGCCAAGATCATACAGGGAACTATGGCTACACCTTC. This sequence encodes CASSQDHTGNYGYTF.

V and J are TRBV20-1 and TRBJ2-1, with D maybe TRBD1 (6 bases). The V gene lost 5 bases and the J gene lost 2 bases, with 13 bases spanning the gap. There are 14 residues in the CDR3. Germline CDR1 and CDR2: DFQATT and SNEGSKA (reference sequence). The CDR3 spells CSAGRQVPYNEQFF. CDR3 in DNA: TGCAGTGCTGGAAGACAGGTACCCTACAATGAGCAGTTCTTC.

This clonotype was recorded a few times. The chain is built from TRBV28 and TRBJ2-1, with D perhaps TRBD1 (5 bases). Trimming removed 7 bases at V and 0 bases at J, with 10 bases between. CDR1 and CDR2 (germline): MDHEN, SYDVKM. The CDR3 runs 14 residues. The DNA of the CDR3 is TGTGCCAGCACTGGGGCGAGCTCCTACAATGAGCAGTTCTTC. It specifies CASTGASSYNEQFF.

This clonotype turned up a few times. The CDR3 sequence: CSATFVQGNYEQYF. The CDR3 coding sequence is TGCAGTGCTACCTTTGTCCAGGGTAACTACGAGCAGTACTTC. The genes are TRBV20-1 and TRBJ2-7; D is perhaps TRBD1 (5 bases). The V gene lost 4 bases and the J gene lost 3 bases, with 16 bases spanning the gap. Germline loops: CDR1 DFQATT, CDR2 SNEGSKA (reference sequence). This CDR3 is built from 14 residues.

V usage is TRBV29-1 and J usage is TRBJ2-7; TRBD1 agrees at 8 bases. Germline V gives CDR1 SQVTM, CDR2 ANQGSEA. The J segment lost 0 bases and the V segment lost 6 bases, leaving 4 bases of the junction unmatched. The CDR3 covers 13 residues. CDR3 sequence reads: CSVMTGASYEQYF. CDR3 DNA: TGCAGCGTCATGACAGGGGCCTCCTACGAGCAGTACTTC.

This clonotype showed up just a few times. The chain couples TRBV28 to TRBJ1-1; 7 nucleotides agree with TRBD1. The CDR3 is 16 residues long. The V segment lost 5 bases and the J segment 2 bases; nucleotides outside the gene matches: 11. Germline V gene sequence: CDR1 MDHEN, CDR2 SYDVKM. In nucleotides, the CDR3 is TGTGCCAGCAGTCTTACGAACAGGGGCGTAAACACTGAAGCTTTCTTT. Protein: CASSLTNRGVNTEAFF.

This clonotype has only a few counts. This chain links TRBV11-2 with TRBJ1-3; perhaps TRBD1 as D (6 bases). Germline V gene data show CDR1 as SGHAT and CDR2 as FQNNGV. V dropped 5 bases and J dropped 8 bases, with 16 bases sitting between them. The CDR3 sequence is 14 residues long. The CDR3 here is CASSPWGAADTIYF. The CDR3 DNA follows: TGTGCCAGCAGCCCATGGGGGGCGGCGGACACCATATATTTT.

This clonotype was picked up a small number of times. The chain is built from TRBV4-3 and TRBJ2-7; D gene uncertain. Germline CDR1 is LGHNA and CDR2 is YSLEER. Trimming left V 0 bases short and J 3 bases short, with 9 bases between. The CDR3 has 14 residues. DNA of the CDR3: TGCGCCAGCAGCCAAGAGCCCCTCGGCTACGAGCAGTACTTC. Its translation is CASSQEPLGYEQYF.